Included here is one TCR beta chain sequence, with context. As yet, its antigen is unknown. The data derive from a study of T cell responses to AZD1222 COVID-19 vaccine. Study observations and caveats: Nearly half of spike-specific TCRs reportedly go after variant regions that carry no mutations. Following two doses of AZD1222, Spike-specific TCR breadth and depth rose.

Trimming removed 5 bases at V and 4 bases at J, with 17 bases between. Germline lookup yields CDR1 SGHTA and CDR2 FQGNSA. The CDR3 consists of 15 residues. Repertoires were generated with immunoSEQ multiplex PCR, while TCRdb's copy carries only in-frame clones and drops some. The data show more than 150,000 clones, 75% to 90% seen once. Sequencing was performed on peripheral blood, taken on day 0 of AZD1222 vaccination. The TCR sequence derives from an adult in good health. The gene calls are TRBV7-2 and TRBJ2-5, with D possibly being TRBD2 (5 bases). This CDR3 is CASSLVASYGETQYF. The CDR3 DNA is TGTGCCAGCAGCCTCGTAGCGAGCTACGGAGAGACCCAGTACTTC. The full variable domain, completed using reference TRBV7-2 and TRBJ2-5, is GAGVSQSPSNKVTEKGKDVELRCDPISGHTALYWYRQSLGQGLEFLIYFQGNSAPDKSGLPSDRFSAERTGGSVSTLTIQRTQQEDSAVYLCASSLVASYGETQYFGPGTRLLVL.